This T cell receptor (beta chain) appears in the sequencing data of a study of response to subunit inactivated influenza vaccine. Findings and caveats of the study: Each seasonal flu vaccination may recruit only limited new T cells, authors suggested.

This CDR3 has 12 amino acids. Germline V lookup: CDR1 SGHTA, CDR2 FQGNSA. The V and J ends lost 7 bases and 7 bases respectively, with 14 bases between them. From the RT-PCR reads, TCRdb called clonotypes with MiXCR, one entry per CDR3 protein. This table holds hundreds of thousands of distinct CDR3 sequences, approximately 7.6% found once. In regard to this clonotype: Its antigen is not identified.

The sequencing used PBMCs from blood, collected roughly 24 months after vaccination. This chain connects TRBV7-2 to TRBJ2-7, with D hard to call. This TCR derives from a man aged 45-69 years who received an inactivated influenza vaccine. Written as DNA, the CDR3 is TGTGCCAGCACCAGCAACTTGGTAGAGCAGTACTTC. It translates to CASTSNLVEQYF.